Below, 18 T cell receptor beta chains from the same sample are listed, as sequenced in a study of T cell changes during pregnancy in multiple sclerosis. Clones were read by immunoSEQ multiplex PCR, and TCRdb kept only the in-frame ones, dropping some. The sample lists about 40,000 clones; about 92% were seen once. Sequenced here: peripheral blood, sampled before pregnancy. These receptors were taken from a female donor with multiple sclerosis, enrolled in a pregnancy study.

The J gene is TRBJ2-7, the V gene TRBV6-5; D unclear. Germline loops: CDR1 MNHEY, CDR2 SVGAGI. The CDR3 spans 13 residues. Trimming cost V 6 bases and J 5 bases, with 14 bases left between them. The CDR3 DNA sequence: TGTGCCAGCAGCTCCCGGGTGATAGACGAGCAGTACTTC. It encodes CASSSRVIDEQYF.

The chain is built from TRBV9 and TRBJ1-2; no clear D gene. In germline, CDR1 is SGDLS, CDR2 YYNGEE. V lost 0 bases to trimming and J lost 4 bases, with 7 bases between them. CDR3 length: 13 residues. CDR3 sequence reads: CASSVVPSYGYTF. The CDR3 coding sequence is TGTGCCAGCAGCGTAGTCCCCAGCTATGGCTACACCTTC.

CDR3 in DNA: TGTGCCAGCAGTTCGGACAGGGGGGGGACTGAAGCTTTCTTT. This translates into CASSSDRGGTEAFF. The V and J genes are TRBV6-5 and TRBJ1-1, with 10 bases fitting TRBD1. The CDR3 loop spans 14 amino acids. In germline, CDR1 is MNHEY, CDR2 SVGAGI. With 4 bases clipped from V and 5 bases from J, the junction kept 4 bases outside the gene matches.

The chain recombines TRBV5-1 with TRBJ1-5; TRBD1 might be the D (6 bases). V was cut by 7 bases and J by 7 bases, with 15 bases left in between. Germline CDR1 reads SGHRS; CDR2 reads YFSETQ. The CDR3 contains 13 residues. CDR3 in amino acids: CASGQGKGQPQHF. CDR3 nucleotide sequence: TGCGCCAGCGGCCAGGGGAAGGGACAGCCCCAGCATTTT.

V usage is TRBV27 and J usage is TRBJ2-7, with a weak D call TRBD2 (6 bases). The CDR3 consists of 16 residues. V was cut by 5 bases and J by 5 bases, with 22 bases left in between. CDR1 is MNHEY, CDR2 SMNVEV, per germline (reference sequence). The CDR3 sequence is CASSPNHEAGPHEQYF. The CDR3, as DNA: TGTGCCAGCAGTCCCAACCACGAGGCGGGACCCCACGAGCAGTACTTC.

The chain links TRBV19 to TRBJ2-2, with TRBD1 identical over 8 bases. CDR3 length: 14 residues. The germline CDR1 and CDR2 sequences are LNHDA and SQIVND (reference sequence). V lost 6 bases and J lost 6; bases outside the gene matches: 6. CDR3 in amino acids: CASRQGAPAGELFF. For the CDR3, the DNA is TGTGCCAGTAGGCAGGGGGCGCCGGCCGGGGAGCTGTTTTTT.

This clone came up once. The chain couples TRBV19 to TRBJ1-2; D unclear. This CDR3 has 14 amino acids. From germline, CDR1 is LNHDA and CDR2 SQIVND (reference sequence). V was pared by 1 base and J by 4 bases, with 10 bases between. CDR3 region: CASSIAGEPYGYTF. In DNA form, the CDR3 reads TGTGCCAGTAGTATAGCGGGAGAACCCTATGGCTACACCTTC. The full variable domain, with the rest looked up from reference TRBV19 and TRBJ1-2, is DGGITQSPKYLFRKEGQNVTLSCEQNLNHDAMYWYRQDPGQGLRLIYYSQIVNDFQKGDIAEGYSVSREKKESFPLTVTSAQKNPTAFYLCASSIAGEPYGYTFGSGTRLTVV.

This chain uses TRBV9 with TRBJ2-1; D call uncertain. This CDR3 spans 17 amino acids. With 1 base removed from V and 0 bases from J, the gap between germline ends came to 14 bases. The germline gives CDR1 SGDLS, CDR2 YYNGEE. The CDR3 loop reads CASSVRPGASSYNEQFF. DNA of the CDR3: TGTGCCAGCAGCGTAAGGCCAGGCGCCTCCTCCTACAATGAGCAGTTCTTC.

The genes are TRBV28 and TRBJ1-1, with D possibly matching TRBD1 (6 bases). V was shortened by 5 bases and J by 3 bases, with 10 bases between the two germline ends. The CDR3 loop spans 13 amino acids. Germline assignment: CDR1 MDHEN and CDR2 SYDVKM. CDR3 sequence: CASSQQGYTEAFF. CDR3 DNA: TGTGCCAGCAGTCAACAGGGTTACACTGAAGCTTTCTTT. Full variable domain (remainder filled in from reference TRBV28 and TRBJ1-1): DVKVTQSSRYLVKRTGEKVFLECVQDMDHENMFWYRQDPGLGLRLIYFSYDVKMKEKGDIPEGYSVSREKKERFSLILESASTNQTSMYLCASSQQGYTEAFFGQGTRLTVV.

The CDR3 DNA follows: TGTGCCATCAGTGGACAGGATGGCCATGAAAAACTGTTTTTT. This codes for CAISGQDGHEKLFF. The rearrangement uses TRBV10-3 and TRBJ1-4; D may be TRBD1 (6 bases). The CDR3 contains 14 residues. V lost 4 bases and J 6 bases, leaving 12 bases between the germline ends. Looked up from germline, CDR1 is ENHRY and CDR2 is SYGVKD.

The gene calls are TRBV28 and TRBJ2-5; 7 bases are a match to TRBD1. The germline gives CDR1 MDHEN, CDR2 SYDVKM. The CDR3 is made up of 12 amino acids. V lost 8 bases and J lost 9; bases outside the gene matches: 9. In DNA form, the CDR3 reads TGTGCCAGCGGGTCAGGGGGTGCGGCCCAGTACTTC. Protein sequence: CASGSGGAAQYF.

This clone came up a few times. The rearrangement uses TRBV6-1 and TRBJ1-5; D not resolved. Germline V gene sequence: CDR1 MNHNS, CDR2 SASEGT. CDR3 length: 13 amino acids. The V and J ends lost 6 bases and 6 bases respectively, with 12 bases between them. The CDR3 bases are TGTGCCAGCAGGGGTGACATGACTCAGCCCCAGCATTTT. This codes for CASRGDMTQPQHF.

This clone was detected only once. This chain uses TRBV19 with TRBJ2-1; D might be TRBD2 (5 bases). V dropped 6 bases and J dropped 10 bases, with 13 bases sitting between them. The germline CDR1 and CDR2 sequences are LNHDA and SQIVND (reference sequence). CDR3 size: 12 residues. Here the CDR3 reads CASRSPSGEQFF. The CDR3, as DNA: TGTGCCAGTAGATCCCCAAGCGGCGAGCAGTTCTTC.

The chain combines TRBV2 with TRBJ2-1; D is possibly TRBD1 (5 bases). This CDR3 has 12 residues. CDR1 and CDR2 from the germline V gene are SNHLY and FYNNEI. V was shortened by 10 bases and J by 5 bases, with 12 bases between the two germline ends. The CDR3 DNA follows: TGTGCCACCACTTTGGACAACAATGAGCAGTTCTTC. It encodes CATTLDNNEQFF.

V usage is TRBV10-3 and J usage is TRBJ1-1, with D possibly matching TRBD1 (6 bases). Trimming stripped 10 bases from V and 4 bases from J, with 25 bases between. From germline, CDR1 is ENHRY and CDR2 SYGVKD. The CDR3 covers 16 residues. The CDR3 spells CATLPSAGGPGTEAFF. In DNA form, the CDR3 reads TGTGCCACACTCCCCTCGGCCGGGGGGCCAGGCACTGAAGCTTTCTTT.

The chain links TRBV7-8 to TRBJ1-5; 7 bases are a match to TRBD1. The germline CDR1 and CDR2 sequences are SGHVS and FQNEAQ. The CDR3 is 18 amino acids. V gave up 5 bases and J gave up 0 bases; unmatched junction bases: 13. In DNA, the CDR3 is TGTGCCAGCAGCCCTAGACAGGGTACGGGATATAGCAATCAGCCCCAGCATTTT. Protein product: CASSPRQGTGYSNQPQHF.

This chain links TRBV19 with TRBJ1-2, with TRBD1 matching over 8 bases. The junction had 8 bases not matched to a gene; V was cut back by 6 bases and J by 2 bases. CDR3 length: 15 amino acids. The germline V gene has CDR1 LNHDA and CDR2 SQIVND (reference sequence). The CDR3 loop reads CASRNGTGGNYGYTF. The CDR3, as DNA: TGTGCCAGTAGAAACGGGACAGGAGGAAACTATGGCTACACCTTC. Full variable domain (remainder filled in from reference TRBV19 and TRBJ1-2): DGGITQSPKYLFRKEGQNVTLSCEQNLNHDAMYWYRQDPGQGLRLIYYSQIVNDFQKGDIAEGYSVSREKKESFPLTVTSAQKNPTAFYLCASRNGTGGNYGYTFGSGTRLTVV.

The rearrangement uses TRBV30 and TRBJ2-5; perhaps TRBD1 as D (6 bases). The CDR3 contains 14 residues. V was clipped by 1 base and J by 4 bases, with 13 bases between them. Looked up from germline, CDR1 is GTSNPN and CDR2 is SVGIG (reference sequence). CDR3 loop: CAWSGVSGVETQYF. The CDR3 nucleotides are TGTGCCTGGAGTGGGGTGTCAGGGGTAGAGACCCAGTACTTC.